This is a list of T cell receptor beta chains from one sample in a study of response to subunit inactivated influenza vaccine. TCRdb itself ran the RT-PCR reads through MiXCR, one entry per CDR3 protein. The sample has around 520,000 distinct CDR3 sequences; about 25% are singletons. Sequenced here: CD4+ T cells sorted from PBMCs, sampled less than 6 days after vaccination. These TCRs come from a man aged 45 to 65 who received an inactivated influenza vaccine. Both conserved end residues are part of each CDR3. Fields, in order: V gene, clone size, J gene, D gene, CDR3 DNA, CDR3 protein. A D gene is named only where the DNA matches it firmly. The size field is filled for only some rows; it gives once, few, many or a size class.

V: TRBV6-1; size: few; J: TRBJ1-4; D: .; DNA: TGTGCCAGCAGTGAAGCCCCGATAGCAACTAATGAAAAACTGTTTTTT; CDR3: CASSEAPIATNEKLFF
V: TRBV5-1; size: .; J: TRBJ1-1; D: .; DNA: TGCGCCAGCATGCGGCTACCGAACGTGGAAGCTTTCTTT; CDR3: CASMRLPNVEAFF
V: TRBV24-1; size: .; J: TRBJ2-3; D: .; DNA: TGTGCCACCAGTGATTTTTCGGGGGCAGATACGCAGTATTTT; CDR3: CATSDFSGADTQYF
V: TRBV2; size: .; J: TRBJ2-3; D: .; DNA: TGTGCCAGCAACGGACTAGGGGGAGGAACAGATACGCAGTATTTT; CDR3: CASNGLGGGTDTQYF
V: TRBV3-1; size: .; J: TRBJ2-7; D: .; DNA: TGTGCCAGCAGGAGGGGGGCCTACGAGCAGTACTTC; CDR3: CASRRGAYEQYF
V: TRBV5-1; size: .; J: TRBJ1-1; D: TRBD1; DNA: TGCGCCAGCAGCCGCGGGACAGGGGATCTGGGGACTGAAGCTTTCTTT; CDR3: CASSRGTGDLGTEAFF
V: TRBV20-1; size: .; J: TRBJ1-1; D: .; DNA: TGCAGTGCTAGATCCACGGGACGGGGAGAAGCTTTCTTT; CDR3: CSARSTGRGEAFF
V: TRBV20-1; size: few; J: TRBJ2-3; D: .; DNA: TGCAGTGCTCCCAGGAGTGGGGCAGATACGCAGTATTTT; CDR3: CSAPRSGADTQYF
V: TRBV18; size: .; J: TRBJ1-5; D: TRBD1; DNA: TGTGCCAGCTCACCCTCCGGGACAGTGAATCAGCCCCAGCATTTT; CDR3: CASSPSGTVNQPQHF
V: TRBV7-8; size: few; J: TRBJ2-7; D: .; DNA: TGTGCCAGCAGCTTAGAATGGTCCTCCGAGCAGTACTTC; CDR3: CASSLEWSSEQYF
V: TRBV6-2/TRBV6-3; size: .; J: TRBJ1-6; D: .; DNA: TGTGCCAGCAGTTACTATTCACCCCTCCACTTT; CDR3: CASSYYSPLHF
V: TRBV5-1; size: many; J: TRBJ2-7; D: .; DNA: TGTGCCAGCAGTTTGCAGGGCTCCTACGAGCAGTACTTC; CDR3: CASSLQGSYEQYF
V: TRBV20-1; size: .; J: TRBJ2-7; D: TRBD2; DNA: TGCAGTGCTTATACTAGCGGCCGGCAGCTCGAGCAGTACTTC; CDR3: CSAYTSGRQLEQYF
V: TRBV5-6; size: few; J: TRBJ2-3; D: .; DNA: TGTGCCAGCAGCTTGGGTCCCCATGATACGCAGTATTTT; CDR3: CASSLGPHDTQYF
V: TRBV29-1; size: few; J: TRBJ1-1; D: .; DNA: TGCAGCGTTGTCGGTGGTTGGCAGAACAGTTTGAACACTGAAGCTTTCTTT; CDR3: CSVVGGWQNSLNTEAFF
V: TRBV5-6; size: few; J: TRBJ2-2; D: .; DNA: TGTGCCAGCAGCCGATTCGGCAGGGCCAAAGGAGGGGAGCTGTTTTTT; CDR3: CASSRFGRAKGGELFF
V: TRBV20-1; size: once; J: TRBJ2-1; D: .; DNA: TGCAGTGCTAGAGATCCTCTAGTACCCAATGAGCAGTTCTTC; CDR3: CSARDPLVPNEQFF
V: TRBV20-1; size: .; J: TRBJ2-3; D: TRBD1; DNA: TGCAGTGCTAGAGGGGAGACAGGGGCAGATACGCAGTATTTT; CDR3: CSARGETGADTQYF
V: TRBV6-5; size: .; J: TRBJ2-1; D: TRBD2; DNA: TGTGCCAGCAGTTCCCGGACTAGCGGGGGCACTGTAAATGAGCAGTTCTTC; CDR3: CASSSRTSGGTVNEQFF
V: TRBV20-1; size: .; J: TRBJ1-6; D: .; DNA: TGCAGTGCTAAACTGGGACCCGGTAATTCACCCCTCCACTTT; CDR3: CSAKLGPGNSPLHF